Sequencing of this T cell receptor (beta chain) was carried out in a study of cytomegalovirus exposure and HLA in healthy donors. Germline values: CDR1 SGHRS, CDR2 YFSETQ. The junction had 5 bases not matched to a gene; V was cut back by 1 base and J by 0 bases. The CDR3 has 18 residues. General study results and limits: In a later analysis, the majority of CMV-associated beta chains seemingly showed HLA restriction. Several of the most significant clusters appeared, in a later analysis, to be linked to common viral pathogens.

A note on this clone: Its antigen is still unknown.

The PCR had 60 Vbeta and 13 Jbeta primers. Profiled with immunoSEQ multiplex PCR; TCRdb holds only in-frame clones, not every one. The sample lists roughly 120,000 clones; 50% to 65% were seen once. The source is a woman in her 40s in good health and CMV-seropositive. Sample: PBMCs. The chain carries TRBV5-1 and TRBJ1-5, with TRBD1 identical over 12 bases. This CDR3 is CASSLIRDRGPSNQPQHF. In DNA form, the CDR3 reads TGCGCCAGCAGCTTGATTAGGGACAGGGGGCCTAGCAATCAGCCCCAGCATTTT.